What follows is one T cell receptor beta chain and its context. Its antigen remains undetermined. Base-call qualities are not available, and no considerably larger clone is one nucleotide away. The receptor library was made with PCR. TCRdb records Illumina HiSeq 2500 as the sequencer. Molecular barcoding was employed in the preparation of TCR libraries, with unique molecular identifiers being used to normalize TCRbeta repertoire quantification. TCRdb trimmed the raw reads at Q25, called clones with MiXCR and kept productive beta chains. Each CDR3 protein gets just one entry, which takes the most common genes and DNA from the rows behind it. Counted in this sample were roughly 190,000 distinct CDR3 sequences; 14% to 15% of them appeared once. Jointly, the top ten make up less than 15% of the sample. This sample is part of a study of T-cell reconstitution after alpha-beta-depleted transplantation in children (TCRdb year 2016). Looking at the study overall: T-cell immune reconstitution after TCRalphabeta/CD19-depleted allogeneic hematopoietic cell transplantation in children was quantitatively tracked in the study by means of TCR repertoire profiling.

Sequencing used PBMCs from the stem cell graft donor, obtained from the stem cell graft. The receptor was derived from a human donor who donated a stem cell graft to a child with acute lymphoblastic leukemia.

The CDR3 sequence is CSVEDRRAGVNYEQYF. The nucleotides read TGCAGCGTTGAAGATAGGAGAGCGGGCGTTAACTACGAGCAGTACTTC. The sequence links TRBV29-1 to TRBJ2-7, and the D gene may be TRBD2, 6 bases matching. The CDR3 has 16 amino acids, counting the end cysteine and phenylalanine. Here the CDR3 DNA is all that survives: 48 bases in frame from base 1. At the junction V is shortened by 0 bases and J by 3 bases, with 18 bases in between. CDR1 and CDR2, per the germline V gene, are SQVTM and ANQGSEA.